This TCR beta chain was captured by sequencing in a study of T cells after yellow fever vaccination. One entry per CDR3 protein results from TCRdb running MiXCR on the 5' RACE reads. Counted here are 300,000 to 350,000 distinct CDR3 sequences, roughly 8.4% occurring once; the ten biggest clones make up roughly 18%. Germline V gene sequence: CDR1 MGHDK, CDR2 SYGVNS. The CDR3 covers 12 residues. Trimming removed 3 bases at V and 7 bases at J, with 7 bases between. This clonotype was counted a few times. The source of this sequence is a man aged 18 to 30 who received the YFV17D yellow fever vaccine. The material sequenced was PBMCs, taken about 41 days after the first yellow fever vaccination. The chain links TRBV25-1 to TRBJ1-5, with unresolved D. The CDR3 DNA reads as TGTGCCAGCAGTGACCCGGGCCAGCCCCAGCATTTT. It encodes CASSDPGQPQHF.